This T cell receptor (beta chain) emerged from a study of response to subunit inactivated influenza vaccine. Regarding the study as a whole: Authors proposed each seasonal influenza vaccination draws in few new T cells.

CDR3 length: 12 amino acids. TCRdb independently ran MiXCR on the RT-PCR reads; one entry per CDR3 protein. This sample has 450,000 to 600,000 distinct CDR3 sequences, with around 8% found just once. Comments on this clonotype: Its specificity is unknown.

The sequence came from a man aged 45 to 70 who received an inactivated influenza vaccine. Material: PBMCs from blood, obtained roughly 24 months after vaccination. This chain connects TRBV21-1 to TRBJ1-2. TRBV21-1 is a known pseudogene. DNA of the CDR3: TGTGCCAGCGGTTATGTGGGATGTGGCTACACCTTC. Translated: CASGYVGCGYTF.